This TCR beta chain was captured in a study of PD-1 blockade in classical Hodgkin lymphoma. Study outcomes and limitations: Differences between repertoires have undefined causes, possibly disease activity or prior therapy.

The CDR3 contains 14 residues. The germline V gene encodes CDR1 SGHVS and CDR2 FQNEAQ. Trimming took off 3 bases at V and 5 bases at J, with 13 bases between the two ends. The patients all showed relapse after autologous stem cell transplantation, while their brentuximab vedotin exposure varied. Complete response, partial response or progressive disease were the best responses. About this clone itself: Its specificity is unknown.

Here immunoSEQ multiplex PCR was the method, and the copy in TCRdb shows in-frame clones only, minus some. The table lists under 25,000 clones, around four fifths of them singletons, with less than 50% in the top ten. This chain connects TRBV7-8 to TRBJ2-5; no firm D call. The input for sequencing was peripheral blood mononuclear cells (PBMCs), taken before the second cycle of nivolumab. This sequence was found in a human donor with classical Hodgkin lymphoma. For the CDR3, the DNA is TGTGCCAGCAGCTTGAACGGAAACGCGGAGACCCAGTACTTC. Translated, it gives CASSLNGNAETQYF.